Presented here are 9 T cell receptor beta chains from one specimen sequenced in a study of T-cell memory formation after mild COVID-19 (dated by TCRdb to the early 2020s). Receptor libraries were prepared by 5' RACE. Sequencing was performed on an Illumina NovaSeq 6000. The raw public reads went through TCRdb reprocessing: fastp at Q25, MiXCR clone calling, in-frame beta chains kept. Under each unique CDR3 protein, matching rows form one entry showing the most common genes and DNA. For this sample there are 280,000 or so distinct CDR3 sequences; 8% to 10% appear just once. The ten largest make up 22% of the sample. The material sequenced was PBMCs or a T cell subset sorted from them (not recorded which). The receptors stem from a man aged 18 to 30 who had mild COVID-19 (a few samples of this study predate the infection). The sample titles of this study are shuffled in the database, so cell type and time point are left out; the donor was told from shared clones.

The table lists this clonotype with a few counts. As DNA, the CDR3 is TGTGCCACCAGTGACGCCAGAGGAGGAGATGGCTACACCTTC. It translates to CATSDARGGDGYTF. The V and J genes are TRBV24-1 and TRBJ1-2; no reliable D call. Trimming removed 4 bases at V and 6 bases at J, with 14 bases between. Germline assignment: CDR1 KGHDR and CDR2 SFDVKD. CDR3 size: 14 residues.

This clonotype was found a few times. The chain links TRBV5-4 to TRBJ1-1; D gene ambiguous. The germline V gene has CDR1 SGHNT and CDR2 YYREEE (reference sequence). The CDR3 is 15 amino acids. V gave up 0 bases and J gave up 3 bases, with 12 bases separating them. CDR3 loop: CASSLEKAFDTEAFF. The CDR3 DNA is TGTGCCAGCAGCTTGGAAAAGGCCTTTGACACTGAAGCTTTCTTT. Drawing the rest from reference TRBV5-4 and TRBJ1-1, the complete variable domain is ETGVTQSPTHLIKTRGQQVTLRCSSQSGHNTVSWYQQALGQGPQFIFQYYREEENGRGNFPPRFSGLQFPNYSSELNVNALELDDSALYLCASSLEKAFDTEAFFGQGTRLTVV.

The V and J genes are TRBV24-1 and TRBJ2-2; D remains unclear. Germline assignment: CDR1 KGHDR and CDR2 SFDVKD. The V end lost 3 bases, the J end lost 1 base, and 5 bases lay between the germline ends. The CDR3 consists of 14 residues. CDR3 sequence: CATSDHLNTGELFF. The CDR3 DNA is TGTGCCACCAGTGATCACCTGAACACCGGGGAGCTGTTTTTT.

This clonotype has a handful of counts. The chain is built from TRBV20-1 and TRBJ1-4; D is undetermined. The germline V and J ends were trimmed by 0 bases and 10 bases, with 12 bases remaining between them. From germline, CDR1 is DFQATT and CDR2 SNEGSKA (reference sequence). CDR3 length: 13 amino acids. CDR3 protein: CSARDARVGKLFF. The DNA of the CDR3 is TGCAGTGCTAGAGATGCGAGGGTTGGAAAACTGTTTTTT.

The J gene is TRBJ2-6, the V gene TRBV15; D perhaps matches TRBD1 (6 bases). The V gene lost 1 base and the J gene lost 4 bases, with 8 bases spanning the gap. Germline CDR1 LNHNV, CDR2 YYDKDF (reference sequence). The CDR3 sequence is 15 residues long. CDR3 sequence: CATSRGGLGANVLTF. For the CDR3, the DNA is TGTGCCACCAGCAGAGGGGGGCTCGGGGCCAACGTCCTGACTTTC.

This clonotype has a handful of counts. The rearrangement links TRBV6-5 to TRBJ2-3, with TRBD1 identical over 7 bases. J gave up 3 bases and V 4 bases, and 7 bases lay outside the gene matches. This CDR3 region has 15 residues. The germline gives CDR1 MNHEY, CDR2 SVGAGI. For the CDR3, the DNA is TGTGCCAGCAGTTCGACAGGGTTTACGACAGATACGCAGTATTTT. It specifies CASSSTGFTTDTQYF.

This clonotype appeared many times. The rearrangement links TRBV6-6 to TRBJ2-1, with 14 bases that match TRBD2. CDR1 and CDR2 (germline): MNHNY, SVGAGI (reference sequence). V lost 2 bases, J lost 7 bases, and 16 bases stayed unmatched. CDR3 length equals 20 residues. The CDR3 coding sequence is TGTGCCAGCAGTTACCCTACCAGACTAGCGGGGGGGAGCTCGGCGAATGAGCAGTTCTTC. This sequence encodes CASSYPTRLAGGSSANEQFF.

This clonotype was seen at least ten times. This rearrangement joins TRBV7-9 to TRBJ1-2, with D hard to call. This CDR3 has 13 amino acids. Germline CDR1 and CDR2: SEHNR and FQNEAQ (reference sequence). V lost 5 bases to trimming and J lost 0 bases, with 7 bases between them. The CDR3 spells CASSPRANYGYTF. The CDR3 nucleotides read TGTGCCAGCAGCCCTCGGGCTAACTATGGCTACACCTTC.

This clonotype was seen repeatedly, ten times or more. The CDR3 DNA is TGTGCCAGCAGTTTTGACGTGGGATACTCCTACGAGCAGTACTTC. Its protein is CASSFDVGYSYEQYF. The chain is built from TRBV6-5 and TRBJ2-7; the D is unclear. Between the trimmed V and J ends, which lost 4 bases and 0 bases, there was a span of 13 bases. Germline V CDR1 and CDR2: MNHEY, SVGAGI. This CDR3 is built from 15 residues.